This T cell receptor (beta chain) was found in a study of T cell changes during pregnancy in multiple sclerosis. Produced via immunoSEQ multiplex PCR; TCRdb's table is partial and in-frame only. The table includes just under 20,000 clones, approximately 90% detected once. This CDR3 contains 11 residues. The V and J ends lost 2 bases and 8 bases respectively, with 3 bases between them. In germline, CDR1 is MNHEY, CDR2 SVGAGI. The chain has TRBV6-5 and TRBJ2-2; no clear D gene. Source: CD8+ T cells from peripheral blood mononuclear cells, taken in the second trimester of pregnancy. The origin of this receptor is a female donor in good health, enrolled as a control in a pregnancy study. The CDR3 nucleotides are TGTGCCAGCAGTTACGCGGGGGAGCTGTTTTTT. Protein product: CASSYAGELFF.